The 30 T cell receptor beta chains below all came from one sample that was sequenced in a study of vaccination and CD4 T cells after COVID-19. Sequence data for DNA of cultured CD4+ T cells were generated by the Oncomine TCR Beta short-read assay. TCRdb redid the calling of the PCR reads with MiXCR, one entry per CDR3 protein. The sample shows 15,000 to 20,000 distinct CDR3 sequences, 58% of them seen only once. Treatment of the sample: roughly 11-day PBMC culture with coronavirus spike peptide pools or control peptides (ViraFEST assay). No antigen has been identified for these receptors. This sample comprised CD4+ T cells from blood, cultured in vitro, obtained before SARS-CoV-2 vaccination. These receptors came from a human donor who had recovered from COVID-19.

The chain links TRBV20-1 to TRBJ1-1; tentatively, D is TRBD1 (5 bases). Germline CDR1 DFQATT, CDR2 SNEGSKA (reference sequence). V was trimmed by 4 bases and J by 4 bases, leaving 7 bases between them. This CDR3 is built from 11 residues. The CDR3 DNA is TGCAGTGCTAACGGGGGCACTGAAGCTTTCTTT. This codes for CSANGGTEAFF.

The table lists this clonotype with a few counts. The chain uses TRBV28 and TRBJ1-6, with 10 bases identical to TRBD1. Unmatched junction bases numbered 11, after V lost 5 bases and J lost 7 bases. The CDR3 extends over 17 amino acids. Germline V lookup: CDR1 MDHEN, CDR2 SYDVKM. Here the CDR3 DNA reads TGTGCCAGCAGTACCGCGAGACAGGGGGCCAACAATTCACCCCTCCACTTT. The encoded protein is CASSTARQGANNSPLHF.

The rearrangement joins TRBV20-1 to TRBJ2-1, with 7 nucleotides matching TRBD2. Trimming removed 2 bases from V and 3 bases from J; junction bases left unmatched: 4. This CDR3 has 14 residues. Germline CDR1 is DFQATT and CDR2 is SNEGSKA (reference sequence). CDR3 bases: TGCAGTGCTAGAAGAGGGACTAACTACAATGAGCAGTTCTTC. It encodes CSARRGTNYNEQFF.

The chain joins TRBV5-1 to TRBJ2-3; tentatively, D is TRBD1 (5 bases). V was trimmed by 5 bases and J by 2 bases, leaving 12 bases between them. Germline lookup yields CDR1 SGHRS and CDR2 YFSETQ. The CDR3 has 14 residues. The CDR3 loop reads CASSRQGNTDTQYF. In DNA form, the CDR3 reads TGCGCCAGCAGTCGGCAGGGAAACACAGATACGCAGTATTTT.

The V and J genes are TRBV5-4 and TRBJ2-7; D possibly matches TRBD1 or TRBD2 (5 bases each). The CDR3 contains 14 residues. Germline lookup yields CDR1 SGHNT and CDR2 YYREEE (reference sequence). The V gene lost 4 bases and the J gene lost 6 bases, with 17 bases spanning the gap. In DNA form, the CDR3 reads TGTGCCAGCAGCACCGGGACCCGTCTAGTCGAGCAGTACTTC. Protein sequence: CASSTGTRLVEQYF.

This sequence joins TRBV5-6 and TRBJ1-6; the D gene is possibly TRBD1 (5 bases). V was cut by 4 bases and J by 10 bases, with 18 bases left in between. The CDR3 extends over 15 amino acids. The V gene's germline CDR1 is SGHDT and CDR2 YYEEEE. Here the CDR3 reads CASSRVDGGASPLHF. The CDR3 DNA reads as TGTGCCAGCAGCCGGGTGGACGGGGGAGCGTCACCCCTCCACTTT.

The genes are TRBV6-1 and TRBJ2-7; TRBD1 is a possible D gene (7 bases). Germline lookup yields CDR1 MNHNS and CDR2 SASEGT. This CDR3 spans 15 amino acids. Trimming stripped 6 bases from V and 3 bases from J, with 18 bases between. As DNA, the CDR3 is TGTGCCAGCAGGCAGGGGGGAGGACAGAACTACGAGCAGTACTTC. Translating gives CASRQGGGQNYEQYF.

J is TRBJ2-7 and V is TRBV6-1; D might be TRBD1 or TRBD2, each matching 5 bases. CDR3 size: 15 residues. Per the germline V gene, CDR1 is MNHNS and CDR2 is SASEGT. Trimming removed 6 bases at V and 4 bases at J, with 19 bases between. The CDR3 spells CASSPIHGGDYEQYF. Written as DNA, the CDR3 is TGTGCCAGCAGCCCCATTCATGGGGGAGATTACGAGCAGTACTTC.

The chain's CDR3 is CASSSTGGPYEQYF. CDR3 nucleotide sequence: TGTGCCAGCAGCTCGACAGGGGGTCCCTACGAGCAGTACTTC. This sequence joins TRBV7-9 and TRBJ2-7; 9 nucleotides agree with TRBD1. The J segment lost 2 bases and the V segment lost 4 bases, leaving 3 bases of the junction unmatched. CDR1 is SEHNR, CDR2 FQNEAQ, per germline (reference sequence). The CDR3 length is 14 residues.

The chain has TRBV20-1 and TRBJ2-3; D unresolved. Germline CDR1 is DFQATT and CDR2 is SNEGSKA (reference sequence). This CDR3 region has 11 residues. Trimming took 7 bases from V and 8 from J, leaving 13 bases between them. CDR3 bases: TGCAGTGTCACGCAGACGGGTACGCAGTATTTT. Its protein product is CSVTQTGTQYF.

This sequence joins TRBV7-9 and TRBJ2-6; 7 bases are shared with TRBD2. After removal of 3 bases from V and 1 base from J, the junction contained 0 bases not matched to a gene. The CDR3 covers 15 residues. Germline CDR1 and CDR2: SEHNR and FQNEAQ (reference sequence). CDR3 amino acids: CASSLGGSGANVLTF. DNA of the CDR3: TGTGCCAGCAGCTTGGGAGGGTCTGGGGCCAACGTCCTGACTTTC. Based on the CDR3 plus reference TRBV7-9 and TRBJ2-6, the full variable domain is DTGVSQNPRHKITKRGQNVTFRCDPISEHNRLYWYRQTLGQGPEFLTYFQNEAQLEKSRLLSDRFSAERPKGSFSTLEIQRTEQGDSAMYLCASSLGGSGANVLTFGAGSRLTVL.

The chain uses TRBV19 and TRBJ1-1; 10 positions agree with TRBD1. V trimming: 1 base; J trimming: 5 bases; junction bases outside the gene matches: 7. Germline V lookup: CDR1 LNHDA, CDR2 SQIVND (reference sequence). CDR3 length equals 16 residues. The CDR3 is CASSIGDRGVETEAFF. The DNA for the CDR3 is TGTGCCAGTAGTATAGGGGACAGGGGAGTCGAGACTGAAGCTTTCTTT. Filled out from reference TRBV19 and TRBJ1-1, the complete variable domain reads DGGITQSPKYLFRKEGQNVTLSCEQNLNHDAMYWYRQDPGQGLRLIYYSQIVNDFQKGDIAEGYSVSREKKESFPLTVTSAQKNPTAFYLCASSIGDRGVETEAFFGQGTRLTVV.

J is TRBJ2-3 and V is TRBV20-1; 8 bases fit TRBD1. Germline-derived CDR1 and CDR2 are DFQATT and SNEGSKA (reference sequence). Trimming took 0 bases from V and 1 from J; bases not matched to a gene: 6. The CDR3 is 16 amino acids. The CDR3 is CSARDFRGQGTDTQYF. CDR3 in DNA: TGCAGTGCTAGAGATTTCAGGGGACAGGGCACAGATACGCAGTATTTT.

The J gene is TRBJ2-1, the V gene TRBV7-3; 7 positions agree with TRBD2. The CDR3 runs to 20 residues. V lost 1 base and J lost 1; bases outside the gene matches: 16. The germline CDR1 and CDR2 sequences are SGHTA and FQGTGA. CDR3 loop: CASSLMSMASGRGSYNEQFF. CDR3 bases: TGTGCCAGCAGCTTAATGTCCATGGCTAGCGGCCGGGGGTCCTACAATGAGCAGTTCTTC.

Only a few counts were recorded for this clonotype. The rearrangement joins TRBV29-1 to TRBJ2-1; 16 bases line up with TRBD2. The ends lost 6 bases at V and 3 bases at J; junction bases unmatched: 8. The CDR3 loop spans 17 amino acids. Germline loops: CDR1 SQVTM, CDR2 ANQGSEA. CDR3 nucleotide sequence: TGCAGCGTGGAGGGGACTAGCGGGAGGGAAATCTACAATGAGCAGTTCTTC. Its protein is CSVEGTSGREIYNEQFF.

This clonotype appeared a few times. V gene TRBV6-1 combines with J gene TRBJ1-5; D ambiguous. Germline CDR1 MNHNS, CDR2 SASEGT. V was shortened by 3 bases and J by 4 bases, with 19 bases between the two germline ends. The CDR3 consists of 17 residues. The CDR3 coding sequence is TGTGCCAGCAGTGAGAATTTAATTTACAGTCTAAATCAGCCCCAGCATTTT. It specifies CASSENLIYSLNQPQHF.

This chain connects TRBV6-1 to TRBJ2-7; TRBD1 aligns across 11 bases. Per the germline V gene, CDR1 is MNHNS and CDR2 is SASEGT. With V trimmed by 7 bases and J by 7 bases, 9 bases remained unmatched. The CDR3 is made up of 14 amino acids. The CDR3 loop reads CASTTGQGAREQYF. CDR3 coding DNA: TGTGCCAGCACCACTGGACAGGGGGCGAGGGAGCAGTACTTC.

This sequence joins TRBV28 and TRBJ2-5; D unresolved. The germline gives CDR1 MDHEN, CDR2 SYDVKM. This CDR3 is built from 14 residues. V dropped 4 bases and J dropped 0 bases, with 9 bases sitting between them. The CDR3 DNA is TGTGCCAGCAGTTCCCGCAGATACCAAGAGACCCAGTACTTC. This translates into CASSSRRYQETQYF.

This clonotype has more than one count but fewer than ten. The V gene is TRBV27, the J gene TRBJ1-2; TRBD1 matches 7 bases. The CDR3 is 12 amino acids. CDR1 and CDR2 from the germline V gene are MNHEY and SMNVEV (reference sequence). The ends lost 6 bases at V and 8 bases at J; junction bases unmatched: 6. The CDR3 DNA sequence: TGTGCCAGCAGATACAGGGGCGGCGGCTACACCTTC. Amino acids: CASRYRGGGYTF.

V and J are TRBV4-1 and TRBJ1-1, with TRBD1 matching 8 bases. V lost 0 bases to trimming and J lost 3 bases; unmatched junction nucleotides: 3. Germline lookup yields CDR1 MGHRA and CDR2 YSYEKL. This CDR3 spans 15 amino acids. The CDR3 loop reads CASSQEATGDTEAFF. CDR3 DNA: TGCGCCAGCAGCCAAGAGGCGACAGGGGACACTGAAGCTTTCTTT.

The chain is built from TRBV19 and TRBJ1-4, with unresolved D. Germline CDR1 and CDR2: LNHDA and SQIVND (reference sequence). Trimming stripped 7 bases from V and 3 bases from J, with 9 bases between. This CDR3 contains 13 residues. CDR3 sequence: CASNVRSNEKLFF. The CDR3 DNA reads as TGTGCCAGTAACGTCAGGTCTAATGAAAAACTGTTTTTT.

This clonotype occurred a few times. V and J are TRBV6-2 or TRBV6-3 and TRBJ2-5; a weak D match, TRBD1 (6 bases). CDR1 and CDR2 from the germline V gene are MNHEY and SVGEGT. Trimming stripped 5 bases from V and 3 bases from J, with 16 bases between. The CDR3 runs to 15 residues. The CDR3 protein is CASSKDRGAKETQYF. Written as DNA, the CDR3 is TGTGCCAGCAGTAAGGACAGAGGAGCTAAAGAGACCCAGTACTTC.

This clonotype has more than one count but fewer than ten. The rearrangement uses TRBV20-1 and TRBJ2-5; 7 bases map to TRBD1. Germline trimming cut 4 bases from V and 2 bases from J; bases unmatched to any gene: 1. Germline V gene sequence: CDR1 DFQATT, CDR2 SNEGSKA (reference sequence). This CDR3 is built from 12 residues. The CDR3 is CSAKTGQETQYF. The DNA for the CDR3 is TGCAGTGCTAAGACAGGGCAAGAGACCCAGTACTTC.

The CDR3: CSASRNRLLNQPQHF. The DNA of the CDR3 is TGCAGTGCTAGTCGGAATCGCCTCCTTAATCAGCCCCAGCATTTT. V is TRBV20-1 and J is TRBJ1-5; D not resolved. Germline V gives CDR1 DFQATT, CDR2 SNEGSKA (reference sequence). This CDR3 is built from 15 residues. The V end lost 3 bases, the J end lost 4 bases, and 16 bases lay between the germline ends.

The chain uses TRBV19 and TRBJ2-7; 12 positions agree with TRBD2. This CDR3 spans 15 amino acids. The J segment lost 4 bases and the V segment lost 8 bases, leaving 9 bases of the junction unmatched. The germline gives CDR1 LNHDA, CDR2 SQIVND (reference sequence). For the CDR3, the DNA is TGTGCCAGTTCCATCCAGGGACTAGCGGGTTACGAGCAGTACTTC. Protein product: CASSIQGLAGYEQYF.

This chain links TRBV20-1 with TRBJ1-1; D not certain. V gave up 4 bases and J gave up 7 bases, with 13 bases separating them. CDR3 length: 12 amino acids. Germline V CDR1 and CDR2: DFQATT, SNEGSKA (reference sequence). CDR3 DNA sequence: TGCAGTGCTAACGGGGTTACGAGTGAAGCTTTCTTT. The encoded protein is CSANGVTSEAFF.

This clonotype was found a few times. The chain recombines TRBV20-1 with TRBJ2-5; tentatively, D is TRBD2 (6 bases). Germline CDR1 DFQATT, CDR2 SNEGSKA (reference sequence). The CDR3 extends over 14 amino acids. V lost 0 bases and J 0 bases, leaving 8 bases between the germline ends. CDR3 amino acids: CSARDPSDQETQYF. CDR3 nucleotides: TGCAGTGCTAGAGACCCTAGCGACCAAGAGACCCAGTACTTC.

The CDR3 region is CASSSTGEWTDTQYF. The CDR3 DNA is TGTGCCAGCAGTTCGACAGGGGAGTGGACAGATACGCAGTATTTT. The genes are TRBV6-5 and TRBJ2-3; 8 bases agree with TRBD1. J lost 3 bases, V lost 4 bases, and 6 bases had no gene match. This CDR3 has 15 amino acids. CDR1 and CDR2 from the germline V gene are MNHEY and SVGAGI.

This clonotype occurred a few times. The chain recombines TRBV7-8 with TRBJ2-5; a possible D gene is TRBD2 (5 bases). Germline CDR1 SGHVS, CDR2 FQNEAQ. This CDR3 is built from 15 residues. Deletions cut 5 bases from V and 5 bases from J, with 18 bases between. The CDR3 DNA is TGTGCCAGCAGCCCTAGAAGGGTAGCGAAGGAGACCCAGTACTTC. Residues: CASSPRRVAKETQYF.

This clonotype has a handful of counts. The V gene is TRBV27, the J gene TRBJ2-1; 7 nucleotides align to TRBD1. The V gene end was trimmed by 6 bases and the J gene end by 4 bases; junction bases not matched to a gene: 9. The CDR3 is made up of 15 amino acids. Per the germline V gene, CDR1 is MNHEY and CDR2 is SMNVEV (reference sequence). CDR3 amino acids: CASRGYGQEYNEQFF. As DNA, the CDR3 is TGTGCCAGCAGGGGATACGGACAGGAATACAATGAGCAGTTCTTC.